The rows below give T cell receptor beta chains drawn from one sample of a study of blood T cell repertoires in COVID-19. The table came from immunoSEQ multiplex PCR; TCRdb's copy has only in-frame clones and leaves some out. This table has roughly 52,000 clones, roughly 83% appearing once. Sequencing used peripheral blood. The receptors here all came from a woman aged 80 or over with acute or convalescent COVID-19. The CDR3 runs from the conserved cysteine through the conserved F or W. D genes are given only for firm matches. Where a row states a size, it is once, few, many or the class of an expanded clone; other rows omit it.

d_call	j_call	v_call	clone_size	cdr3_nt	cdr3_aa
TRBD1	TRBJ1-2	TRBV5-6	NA	TGTGCCAGCGGGACAGGGAGGACACTTGGCTACACCTTC	CASGTGRTLGYTF
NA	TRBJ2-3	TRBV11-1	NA	TGTGCCAGCAGCCAACAACCGGGAATCAACACAGATACGCAGTATTTT	CASSQQPGINTDTQYF
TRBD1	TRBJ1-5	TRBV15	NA	TGTGCCACCAGCAGAGATCTCTCCGGGACAGGCAATCATCCCCAGCATTTT	CATSRDLSGTGNHPQHF
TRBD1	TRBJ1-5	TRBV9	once	TGTGCCAGCAGCCCCGGGGACAGGGGAACGGACAATCAGCCCCAGCATTTT	CASSPGDRGTDNQPQHF
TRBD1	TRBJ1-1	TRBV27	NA	TGTGCCAGCAGTACCCGACTCGGGACAGGGGGCGCATCTCACACTGAAGCTTTCTTT	CASSTRLGTGGASHTEAFF
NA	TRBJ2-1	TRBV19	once	TGTGCCAGTAGTTACGCCGGGACTTATAACAATGAGCAGTTCTTC	CASSYAGTYNNEQFF
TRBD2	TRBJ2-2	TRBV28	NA	TGTGCCAGCAGTAAACCGCGGGGGACCGGGGAGCTGTTTTTT	CASSKPRGTGELFF
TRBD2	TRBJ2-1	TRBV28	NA	TGTGCCAGCAGCTCGTCGGGGACTAGGTTTTACAATGAGCAGTTCTTC	CASSSSGTRFYNEQFF
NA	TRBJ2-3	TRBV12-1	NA	TGTGCCAGCAGCTTTCTTAGCGGGAGGCGGTATTTT	CASSFLSGRRYF
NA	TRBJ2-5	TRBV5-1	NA	TGCGCCAGCAGCGTATCAGGGGCAGAGACCCAGTACTTC	CASSVSGAETQYF